Sequencing of this T cell receptor beta chain was carried out in a study of cytomegalovirus exposure and HLA in healthy donors. About the research overall: Counted in an early data release were some 81 million unique TCRs from HLA-typed donors. Whole-study results and caveats: Cytomegalovirus-associated TCR beta chains were listed, numbering approximately 150. A later analysis associated 16,951 TCR beta sequences with HLA alleles at a 0.05 false discovery rate. It emerged from a later analysis that several of the most significant clusters appeared to be linked to common viral pathogens.

This clone has more than one count but fewer than ten. Its antigen is still unknown. This CDR3 contains 15 residues. Trimming left V 3 bases short and J 4 bases short, with 14 bases between. The germline V gene has CDR1 SGHDT and CDR2 YYEEEE. Amplification used 60 Vbeta primers and 13 Jbeta primers. TCRdb keeps only in-frame clones here, not all; method: immunoSEQ multiplex PCR. The sample includes roughly 93,000 clones, around 74% of them seen just once. This TCR came from a male donor in good health and CMV-seronegative. Sequenced input: PBMCs. V gene TRBV5-6 combines with J gene TRBJ2-1; D gene uncertain. The CDR3 DNA reads TGTGCCAGCAGCTCTATAATCAGGTGGTACAATGAGCAGTTCTTC. Translation gives CASSSIIRWYNEQFF.